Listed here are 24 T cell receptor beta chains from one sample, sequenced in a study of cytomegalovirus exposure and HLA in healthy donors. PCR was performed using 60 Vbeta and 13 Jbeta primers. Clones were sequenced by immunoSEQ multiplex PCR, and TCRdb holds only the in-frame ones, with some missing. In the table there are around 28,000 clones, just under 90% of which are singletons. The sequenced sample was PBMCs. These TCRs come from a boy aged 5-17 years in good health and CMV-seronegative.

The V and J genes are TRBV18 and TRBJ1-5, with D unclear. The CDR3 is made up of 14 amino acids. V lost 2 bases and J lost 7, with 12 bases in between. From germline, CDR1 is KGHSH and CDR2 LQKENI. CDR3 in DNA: TGTGCCAGCTCACCAGGAGGGATTGAGCAGCCCCAGCATTTT. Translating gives CASSPGGIEQPQHF.

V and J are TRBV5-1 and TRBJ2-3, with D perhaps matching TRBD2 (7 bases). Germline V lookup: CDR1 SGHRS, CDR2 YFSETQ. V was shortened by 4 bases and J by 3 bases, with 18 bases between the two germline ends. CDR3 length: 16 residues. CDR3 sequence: CASSPNAGAKTDTQYF. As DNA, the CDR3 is TGCGCCAGCAGCCCGAATGCGGGGGCAAAAACAGATACGCAGTATTTT.

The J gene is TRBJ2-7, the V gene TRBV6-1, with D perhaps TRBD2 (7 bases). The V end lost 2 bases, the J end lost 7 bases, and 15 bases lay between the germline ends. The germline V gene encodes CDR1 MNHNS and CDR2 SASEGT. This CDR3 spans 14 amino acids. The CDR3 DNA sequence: TGTGCCAGCAGTGAAAGCCACAGGGAGGGTGAGCAGTACTTC. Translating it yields CASSESHREGEQYF.

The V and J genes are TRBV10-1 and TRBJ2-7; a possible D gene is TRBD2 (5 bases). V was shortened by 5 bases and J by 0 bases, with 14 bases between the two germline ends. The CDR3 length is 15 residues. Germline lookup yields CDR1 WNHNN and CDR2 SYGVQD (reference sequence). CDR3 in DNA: TGCGCCAGCAGTAGGCGGGTCCCGTTCTCCTACGAGCAGTACTTC. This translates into CASSRRVPFSYEQYF.

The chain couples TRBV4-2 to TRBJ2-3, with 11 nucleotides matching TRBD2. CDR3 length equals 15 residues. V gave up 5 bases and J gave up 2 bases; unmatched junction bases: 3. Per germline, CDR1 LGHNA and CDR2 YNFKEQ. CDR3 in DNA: TGTGCCAGCAGCTTAGCGGGGGGGCACACAGATACGCAGTATTTT. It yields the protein CASSLAGGHTDTQYF.

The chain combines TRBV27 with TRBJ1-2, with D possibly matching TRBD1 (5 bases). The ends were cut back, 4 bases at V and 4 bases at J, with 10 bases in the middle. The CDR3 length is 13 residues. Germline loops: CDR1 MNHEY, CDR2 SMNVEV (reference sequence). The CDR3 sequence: CASSSWGGYGYTF. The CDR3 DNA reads TGTGCCAGCAGTTCTTGGGGGGGCTATGGCTACACCTTC.

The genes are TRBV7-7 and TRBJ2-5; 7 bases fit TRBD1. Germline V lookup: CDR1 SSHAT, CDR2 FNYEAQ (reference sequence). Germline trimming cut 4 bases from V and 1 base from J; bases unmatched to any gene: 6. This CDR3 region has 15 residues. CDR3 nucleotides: TGTGCCAGCAGCTCCCAGACAGGGCCCCAAGAGACCCAGTACTTC. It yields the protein CASSSQTGPQETQYF.

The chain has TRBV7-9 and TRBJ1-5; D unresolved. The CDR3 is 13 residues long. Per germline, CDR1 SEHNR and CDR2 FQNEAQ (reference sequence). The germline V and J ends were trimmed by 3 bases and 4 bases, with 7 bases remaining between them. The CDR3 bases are TGTGCCAGCAGCTTCGAGGGTAATCAGCCCCAGCATTTT. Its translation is CASSFEGNQPQHF.

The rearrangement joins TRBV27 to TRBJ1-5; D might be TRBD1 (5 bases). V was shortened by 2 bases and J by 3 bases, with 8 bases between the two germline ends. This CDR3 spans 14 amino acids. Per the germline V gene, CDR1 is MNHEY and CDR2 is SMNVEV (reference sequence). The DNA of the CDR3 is TGTGCCAGCAGTTTAAGGGGTTTCAATCAGCCCCAGCATTTT. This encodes CASSLRGFNQPQHF.

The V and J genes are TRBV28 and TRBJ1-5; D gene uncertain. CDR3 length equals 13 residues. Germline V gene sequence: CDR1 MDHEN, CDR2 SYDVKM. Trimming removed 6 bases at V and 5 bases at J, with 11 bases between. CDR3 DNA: TGTGCCAGCAGATCGACATTCGATCAGCCCCAGCATTTT. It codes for CASRSTFDQPQHF.

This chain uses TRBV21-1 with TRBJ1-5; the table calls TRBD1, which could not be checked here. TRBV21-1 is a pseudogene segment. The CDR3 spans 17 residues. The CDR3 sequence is CASSRGRGRGSNQPQHF. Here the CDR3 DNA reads TGTGCCAGCAGCAGGGGTAGGGGGCGAGGGAGCAATCAGCCCCAGCATTTT.

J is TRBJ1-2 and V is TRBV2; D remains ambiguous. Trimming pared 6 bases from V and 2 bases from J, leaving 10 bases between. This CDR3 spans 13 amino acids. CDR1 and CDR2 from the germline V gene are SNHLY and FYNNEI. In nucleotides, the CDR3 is TGTGCCAGCAGGCAGGATGCAAACTATGGCTACACCTTC. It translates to CASRQDANYGYTF.

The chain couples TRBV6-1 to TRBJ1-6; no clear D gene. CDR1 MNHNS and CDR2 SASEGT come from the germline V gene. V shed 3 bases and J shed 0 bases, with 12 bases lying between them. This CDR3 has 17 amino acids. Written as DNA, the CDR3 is TGTGCCAGCAGTGATTCGTTTAGAAGCTCCTATAATTCACCCCTCCACTTT. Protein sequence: CASSDSFRSSYNSPLHF.

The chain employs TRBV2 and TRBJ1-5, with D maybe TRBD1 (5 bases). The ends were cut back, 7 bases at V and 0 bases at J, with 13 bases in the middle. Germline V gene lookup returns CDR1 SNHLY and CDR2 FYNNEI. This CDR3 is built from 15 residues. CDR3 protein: CASNPGGDSNQPQHF. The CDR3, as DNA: TGTGCCAGCAACCCTGGGGGGGATAGCAATCAGCCCCAGCATTTT.

The CDR3 DNA sequence: TGTGCCAGCAGCTTAACTCCCGGACTAGCCTACAATGAGCAGTTCTTC. It yields the protein CASSLTPGLAYNEQFF. V and J are TRBV7-3 and TRBJ2-1; 7 nucleotides match TRBD2. Germline values: CDR1 SGHTA, CDR2 FQGTGA. Trimming removed 0 bases from V and 2 bases from J; junction bases left unmatched: 4. This CDR3 comprises 16 residues.

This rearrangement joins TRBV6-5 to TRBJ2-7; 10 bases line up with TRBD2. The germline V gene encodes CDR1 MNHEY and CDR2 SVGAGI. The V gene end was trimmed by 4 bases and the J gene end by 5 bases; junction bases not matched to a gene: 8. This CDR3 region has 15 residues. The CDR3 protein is CASSSVLAGTDEQYF. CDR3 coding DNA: TGTGCCAGCAGTTCCGTACTAGCGGGGACCGACGAGCAGTACTTC.

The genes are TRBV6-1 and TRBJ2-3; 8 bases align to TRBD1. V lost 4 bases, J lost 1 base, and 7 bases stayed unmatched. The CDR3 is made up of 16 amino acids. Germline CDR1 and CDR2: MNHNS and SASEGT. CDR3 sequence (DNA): TGTGCCAGCAGTGCGCACAGGGGGGCGGGCACAGATACGCAGTATTTT. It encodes CASSAHRGAGTDTQYF.

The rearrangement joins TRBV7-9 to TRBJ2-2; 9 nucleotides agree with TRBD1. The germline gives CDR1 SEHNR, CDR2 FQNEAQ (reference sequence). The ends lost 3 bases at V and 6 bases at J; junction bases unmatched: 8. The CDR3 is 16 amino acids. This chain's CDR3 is CASSFAGTGYSGELFF. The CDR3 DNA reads TGTGCCAGCAGCTTCGCCGGGACAGGGTACTCCGGGGAGCTGTTTTTT.

The CDR3 DNA follows: TGCGCCAGCAGCTTCCTGGGACAGGGACCCAATGAGCAGTTCTTC. This sequence encodes CASSFLGQGPNEQFF. This chain links TRBV5-1 with TRBJ2-1, with 9 bases matching TRBD1. CDR3 length: 15 residues. Germline V gene data show CDR1 as SGHRS and CDR2 as YFSETQ. The trim removed 2 bases at V and 6 bases at J, leaving 6 bases unmatched.

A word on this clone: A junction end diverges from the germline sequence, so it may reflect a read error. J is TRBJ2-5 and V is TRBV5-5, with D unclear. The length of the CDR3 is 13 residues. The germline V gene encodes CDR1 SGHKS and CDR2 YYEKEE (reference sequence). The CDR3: CASSPQGPETQYF. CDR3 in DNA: TGTGCCAGCAGCCCCCAAGGCCCGGAGACTCAGTACTTC.

The chain's CDR3 is CASSLLGGANNEQFF. Written as DNA, the CDR3 is TGTGCCAGCAGCTTACTCGGGGGGGCCAACAATGAGCAGTTCTTC. This chain uses TRBV11-2 with TRBJ2-1; 8 positions agree with TRBD2. The J segment lost 5 bases and the V segment lost 2 bases, leaving 5 bases of the junction unmatched. From germline, CDR1 is SGHAT and CDR2 FQNNGV. The CDR3 loop spans 15 amino acids.

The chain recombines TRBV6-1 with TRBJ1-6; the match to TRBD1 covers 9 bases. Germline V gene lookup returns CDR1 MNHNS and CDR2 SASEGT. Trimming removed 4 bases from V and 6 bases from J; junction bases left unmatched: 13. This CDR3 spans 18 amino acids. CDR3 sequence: CASSVRVGQGLGNSPLHF. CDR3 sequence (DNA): TGTGCCAGCAGTGTACGGGTGGGACAGGGTCTTGGTAATTCACCCCTCCACTTT.

The CDR3 DNA reads as TGTGCCAGTAGTATTGGCCAGGGGAACGAGCAGTACTTC. Translated: CASSIGQGNEQYF. The V call is TRBV19, the J call TRBJ2-7; D is possibly TRBD1 (6 bases). V lost 3 bases and J 5 bases, leaving 11 bases between the germline ends. Germline CDR1 is LNHDA and CDR2 is SQIVND (reference sequence). CDR3 length equals 13 residues.

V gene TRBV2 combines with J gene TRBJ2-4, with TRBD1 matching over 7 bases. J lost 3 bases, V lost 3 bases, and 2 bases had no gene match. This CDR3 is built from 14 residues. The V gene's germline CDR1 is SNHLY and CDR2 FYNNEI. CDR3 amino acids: CASSDRGRKNIQYF. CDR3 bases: TGTGCCAGCAGTGATAGGGGGCGCAAAAACATTCAGTACTTC.